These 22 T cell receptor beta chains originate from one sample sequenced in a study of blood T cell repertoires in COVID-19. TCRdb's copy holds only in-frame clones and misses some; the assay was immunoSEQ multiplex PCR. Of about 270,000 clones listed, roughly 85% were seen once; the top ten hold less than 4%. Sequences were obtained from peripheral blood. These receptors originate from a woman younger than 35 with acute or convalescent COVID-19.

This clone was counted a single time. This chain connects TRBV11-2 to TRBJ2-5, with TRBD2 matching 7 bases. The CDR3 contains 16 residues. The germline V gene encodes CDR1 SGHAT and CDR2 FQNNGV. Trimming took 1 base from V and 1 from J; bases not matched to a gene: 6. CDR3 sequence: CASSLGGGTSQETQYF. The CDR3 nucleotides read TGTGCCAGCAGCTTAGGGGGGGGGACGTCCCAAGAGACCCAGTACTTC.

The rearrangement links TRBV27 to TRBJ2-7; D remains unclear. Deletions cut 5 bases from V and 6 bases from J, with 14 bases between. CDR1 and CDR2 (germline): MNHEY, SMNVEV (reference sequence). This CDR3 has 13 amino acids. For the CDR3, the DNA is TGTGCCAGCAGTGTCCTCCAAGCAGGCGAGCAGTACTTC. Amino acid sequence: CASSVLQAGEQYF.

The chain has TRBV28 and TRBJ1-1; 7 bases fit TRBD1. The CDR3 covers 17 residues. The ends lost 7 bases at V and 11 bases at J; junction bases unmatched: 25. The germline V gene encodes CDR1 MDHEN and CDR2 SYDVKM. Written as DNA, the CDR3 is TGTGCCAGCACCTCTTATCGGGGGACAGTCAGTTCGGATTGGGCTTTCTTT. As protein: CASTSYRGTVSSDWAFF.

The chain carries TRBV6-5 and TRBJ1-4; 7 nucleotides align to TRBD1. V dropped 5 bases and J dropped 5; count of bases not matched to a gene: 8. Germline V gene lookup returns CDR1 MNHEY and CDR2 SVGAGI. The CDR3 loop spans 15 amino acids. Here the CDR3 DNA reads TGTGCCAGCAGTAAACGGGACAGTCTAAATGAAAAACTGTTTTTT. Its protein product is CASSKRDSLNEKLFF.

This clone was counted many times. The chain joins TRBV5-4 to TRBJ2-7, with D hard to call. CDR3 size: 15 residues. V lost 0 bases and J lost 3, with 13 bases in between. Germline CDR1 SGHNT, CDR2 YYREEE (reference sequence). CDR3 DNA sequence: TGTGCCAGCAGCTTGGGCCTTCCAGCGAACTACGAGCAGTACTTC. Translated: CASSLGLPANYEQYF.

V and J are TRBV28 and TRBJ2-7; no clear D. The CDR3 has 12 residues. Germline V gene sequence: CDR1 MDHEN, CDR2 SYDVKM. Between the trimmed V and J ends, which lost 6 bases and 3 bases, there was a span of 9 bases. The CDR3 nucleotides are TGTGCCAGCAGCAACCAGATCTACGAGCAGTACTTC. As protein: CASSNQIYEQYF.

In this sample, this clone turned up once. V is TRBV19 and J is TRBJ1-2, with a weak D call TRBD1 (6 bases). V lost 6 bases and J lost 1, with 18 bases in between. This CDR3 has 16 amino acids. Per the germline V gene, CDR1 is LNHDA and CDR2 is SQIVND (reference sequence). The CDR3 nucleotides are TGTGCCAGTAGCATCCGGGACAAGCAACATAACTATGGCTACACCTTC. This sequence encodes CASSIRDKQHNYGYTF. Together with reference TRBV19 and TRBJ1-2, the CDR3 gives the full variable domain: DGGITQSPKYLFRKEGQNVTLSCEQNLNHDAMYWYRQDPGQGLRLIYYSQIVNDFQKGDIAEGYSVSREKKESFPLTVTSAQKNPTAFYLCASSIRDKQHNYGYTFGSGTRLTVV.

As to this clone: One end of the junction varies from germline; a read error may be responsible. CDR3 DNA sequence: TGTGCCACCAGTAACCGACAGGGGGCCACCGGGGAGCTGTTTTTT. It translates to CATSNRQGATGELFF. The chain employs TRBV27 and TRBJ2-2; 10 nucleotides line up with TRBD1. The CDR3 runs 15 residues. Per the germline V gene, CDR1 is MNHEY and CDR2 is SMNVEV (reference sequence).

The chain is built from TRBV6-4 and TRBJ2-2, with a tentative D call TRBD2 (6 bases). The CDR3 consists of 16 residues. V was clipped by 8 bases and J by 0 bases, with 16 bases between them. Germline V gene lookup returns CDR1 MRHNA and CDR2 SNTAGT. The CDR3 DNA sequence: TGTGCCAGCTCCAGGGACTTGCAAGCGAACACCGGGGAGCTGTTTTTT. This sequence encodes CASSRDLQANTGELFF.

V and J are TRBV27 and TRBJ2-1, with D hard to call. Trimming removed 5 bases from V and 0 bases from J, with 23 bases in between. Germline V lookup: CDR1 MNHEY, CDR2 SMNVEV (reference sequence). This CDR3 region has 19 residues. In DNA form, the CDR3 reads TGTGCCAGCAGTCCACCACCAAACTCCGACACGAGCTCCTACAATGAGCAGTTCTTC. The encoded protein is CASSPPPNSDTSSYNEQFF.

CDR3 residues: CASSMTRGTSGSWNEQFF. The CDR3 DNA is TGTGCCAGCAGCATGACCCGTGGGACTAGCGGGAGTTGGAATGAGCAGTTCTTC. This chain links TRBV9 with TRBJ2-1, with 14 bases fitting TRBD2. CDR3 size: 18 residues. J was trimmed by 7 bases and V by 4 bases; bases with no gene match: 13. CDR1 is SGDLS, CDR2 YYNGEE, per germline.

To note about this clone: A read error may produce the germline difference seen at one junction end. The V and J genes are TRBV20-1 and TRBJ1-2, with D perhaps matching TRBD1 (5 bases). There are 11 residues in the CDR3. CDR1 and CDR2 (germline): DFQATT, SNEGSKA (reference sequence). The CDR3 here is CSARDSYGYTF. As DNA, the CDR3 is TGCAGTGCGAGAGACAGCTATGGCTACACCTTC.

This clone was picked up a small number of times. The CDR3 here is CASSPRPGTGGNYGYTF. CDR3 DNA sequence: TGTGCCAGCAGCCCTCGACCCGGGACAGGGGGAAACTATGGCTACACCTTC. The chain employs TRBV3-1 (or the pseudogene TRBV3-2) and TRBJ1-2; 11 bases are shared with TRBD1. Per the germline V gene, CDR1 is LGHDT and CDR2 is YNNKEL (reference sequence). The CDR3 has 17 residues. V shed 4 bases, J shed 2 bases, and the junction held 9 bases outside the gene matches.

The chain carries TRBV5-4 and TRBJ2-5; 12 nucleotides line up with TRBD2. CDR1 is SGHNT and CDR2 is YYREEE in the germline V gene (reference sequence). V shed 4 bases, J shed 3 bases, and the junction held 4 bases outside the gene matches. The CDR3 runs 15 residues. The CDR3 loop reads CASSLRLAGEETQYF. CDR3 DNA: TGTGCCAGCAGCCTCCGACTAGCGGGGGAAGAGACCCAGTACTTC.

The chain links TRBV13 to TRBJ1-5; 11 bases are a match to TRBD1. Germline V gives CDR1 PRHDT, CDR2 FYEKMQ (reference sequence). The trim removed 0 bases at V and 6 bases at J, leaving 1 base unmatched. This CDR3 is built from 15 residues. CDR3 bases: TGTGCCAGCAGCTTAGGGGGGACAGGGGGTCAGCCCCAGCATTTT. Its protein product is CASSLGGTGGQPQHF.

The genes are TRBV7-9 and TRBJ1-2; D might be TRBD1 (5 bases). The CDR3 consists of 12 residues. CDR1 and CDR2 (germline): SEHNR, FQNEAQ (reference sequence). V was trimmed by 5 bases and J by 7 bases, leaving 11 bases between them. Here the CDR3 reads CASSPTRAGYTF. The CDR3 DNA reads TGTGCCAGCAGCCCAACCAGGGCTGGCTACACCTTC.

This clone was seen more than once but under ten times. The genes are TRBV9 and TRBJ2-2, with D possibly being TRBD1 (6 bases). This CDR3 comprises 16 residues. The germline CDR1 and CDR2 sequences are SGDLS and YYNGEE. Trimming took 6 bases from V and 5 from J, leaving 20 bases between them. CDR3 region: CASNREGERRTGELFF. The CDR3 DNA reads TGTGCCAGCAACAGAGAGGGGGAGCGGAGGACCGGGGAGCTGTTTTTT.

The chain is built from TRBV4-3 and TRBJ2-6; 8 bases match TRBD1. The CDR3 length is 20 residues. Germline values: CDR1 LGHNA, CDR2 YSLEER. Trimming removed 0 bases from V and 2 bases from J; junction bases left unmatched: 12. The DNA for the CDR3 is TGCGCCAGCAGCCAAGAGGAGGCGACAGGGGTAGTAACTGGGGCCAACGTCCTGACTTTC. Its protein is CASSQEEATGVVTGANVLTF.

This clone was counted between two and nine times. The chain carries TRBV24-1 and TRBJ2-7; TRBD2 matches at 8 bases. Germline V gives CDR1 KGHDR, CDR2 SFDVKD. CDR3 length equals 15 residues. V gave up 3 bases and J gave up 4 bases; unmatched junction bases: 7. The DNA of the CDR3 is TGTGCCACCAGTGATCGCGGGGGGCGCTGGTACGAGCAGTACTTC. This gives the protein CATSDRGGRWYEQYF.

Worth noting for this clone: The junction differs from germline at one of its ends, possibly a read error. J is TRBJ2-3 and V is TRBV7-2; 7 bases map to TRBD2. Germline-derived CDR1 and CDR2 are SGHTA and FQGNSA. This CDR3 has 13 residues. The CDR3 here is CASGLKGTNTQYF. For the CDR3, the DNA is TGTGCCAGCGGCTTAAAGGGGACTAATACGCAGTATTTT.

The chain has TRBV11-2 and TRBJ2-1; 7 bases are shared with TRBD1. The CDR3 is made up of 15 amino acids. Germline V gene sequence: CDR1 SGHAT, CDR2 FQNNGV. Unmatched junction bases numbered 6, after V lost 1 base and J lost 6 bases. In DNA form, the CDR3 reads TGTGCCAGCAGCTTAGCCCCGGACAGGTTCAATGAGCAGTTCTTC. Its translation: CASSLAPDRFNEQFF.

The CDR3 spells CASSEALRMAQVQYF. In DNA, the CDR3 is TGTGCCAGCAGTGAAGCGCTTCGCATGGCTCAGGTGCAGTACTTC. This rearrangement joins TRBV2 to TRBJ2-7, with D unresolved. CDR1 is SNHLY and CDR2 is FYNNEI in the germline V gene. CDR3 length: 15 residues. V lost 0 bases to trimming and J lost 9 bases, with 18 bases between them. Complete variable domain (other parts from reference TRBV2 and TRBJ2-7): EPEVTQTPSHQVTQMGQEVILRCVPISNHLYFYWYRQILGQKVEFLVSFYNNEISEKSEIFDDQFSVERPDGSNFTLKIRSTKLEDSAMYFCASSEALRMAQVQYFGPGTRLTVT.